This entry lists 13 T cell receptor beta chains sequenced from one sample in a study of blood T cells in healthy people across ages. It was with a sample-barcoded 5' primer and a J-beta primer mix that a second PCR of roughly 7 to 12 cycles was run. One entry per CDR3 protein results from TCRdb running MiXCR on the 5' RACE reads. The sample yields 1.2 million to 1.5 million distinct CDR3 sequences, 35% to 45% seen once. Sequencing used blood. These receptors were taken from a young woman in good health.

This clonotype was counted only a few times. CDR3 residues: CASNRLVKIEQFF. The CDR3, as DNA: TGTGCCAGCAATAGACTAGTAAAAATAGAGCAGTTCTTC. The chain uses TRBV28 and TRBJ2-1, with D possibly matching TRBD2 (6 bases). Trimming took 7 bases from V and 10 from J, leaving 17 bases between them. This CDR3 spans 13 amino acids. CDR1 and CDR2 (germline): MDHEN, SYDVKM.

This clonotype was seen more than once but under ten times. V gene TRBV21-1 combines with J gene TRBJ2-3. TRBV21-1 is recorded as a pseudogene. This CDR3 has 16 residues. The CDR3 bases are TGTGCCAGCAGCAAAGGACGACCCAGCCGACGGGATACGCAGTATTTT. Translated, it gives CASSKGRPSRRDTQYF.

The sample holds a few counts of this clonotype. V usage is TRBV4-1 and J usage is TRBJ1-1; D is ambiguous. V shed 5 bases and J shed 2 bases, with 9 bases lying between them. The germline CDR1 and CDR2 sequences are MGHRA and YSYEKL. The CDR3 runs 13 residues. Here the CDR3 DNA reads TGCGCCAGCAGCTCAGAGGAAAACACTGAAGCTTTCTTT. This gives the protein CASSSEENTEAFF.

This chain joins TRBV12-3 or TRBV12-4 and TRBJ2-2, with TRBD1 as a possible D gene (8 bases). V was trimmed by 4 bases and J by 4 bases, leaving 13 bases between them. This CDR3 is 15 amino acids long. CDR3 sequence: CASSSDREGTGELFF. The CDR3, as DNA: TGTGCCAGCAGTTCGGACAGGGAGGGCACCGGGGAGCTGTTTTTT.

This clonotype occurred a few times. The V and J genes are TRBV3-1 and TRBJ1-2, with unresolved D. Trimming removed 3 bases at V and 0 bases at J, with 11 bases between. The germline gives CDR1 LGHDT, CDR2 YNNKEL (reference sequence). CDR3 length equals 15 residues. DNA of the CDR3: TGTGCCAGCAGCCATAACGGGAGGACTAACTATGGCTACACCTTC. This encodes CASSHNGRTNYGYTF.

The chain has TRBV9 and TRBJ2-4, with D possibly matching TRBD2 (6 bases). Per germline, CDR1 SGDLS and CDR2 YYNGEE. This CDR3 has 18 residues. V was trimmed by 3 bases and J by 0 bases, leaving 19 bases between them. CDR3: CASSANFWGSGAKNIQYF. The CDR3 DNA follows: TGTGCCAGCAGCGCCAACTTCTGGGGTAGCGGAGCCAAAAACATTCAGTACTTC. The full variable domain, rest sourced from reference TRBV9 and TRBJ2-4, is DSGVTQTPKHLITATGQRVTLRCSPRSGDLSVYWYQQSLDQGLQFLIQYYNGEERAKGNILERFSAQQFPDLHSELNLSSLELGDSALYFCASSANFWGSGAKNIQYFGAGTRLSVL.

This clonotype has just a few counts. The chain is built from TRBV28 and TRBJ2-1, with 8 bases lining up with TRBD2. Germline V CDR1 and CDR2: MDHEN, SYDVKM. The CDR3 runs to 15 residues. Germline trimming cut 6 bases from V and 7 bases from J; bases unmatched to any gene: 11. CDR3 amino acids: CASRITGGPENEQFF. The CDR3 nucleotides are TGTGCCAGCAGAATAACGGGGGGGCCAGAGAATGAGCAGTTCTTC.

In its sample, this clonotype was seen a few times. CDR3 amino acids: CASSPRQDNEKLFF. CDR3 DNA: TGCGCCAGCAGCCCTAGACAGGATAATGAAAAACTGTTTTTT. The gene calls are TRBV4-1 and TRBJ1-4; tentatively, D is TRBD1 (6 bases). V lost 4 bases and J lost 4, with 10 bases in between. Germline CDR1 and CDR2: MGHRA and YSYEKL. The CDR3 is made up of 14 amino acids.

This chain connects TRBV10-3 to TRBJ2-7, with a possible D match to TRBD2 (5 bases). V gave up 6 bases and J gave up 9 bases, with 15 bases separating them. This CDR3 is 12 amino acids long. Germline lookup yields CDR1 ENHRY and CDR2 SYGVKD. The CDR3 DNA is TGTGCCATCAGGCGACCCCTCGGGGTGCAGTACTTC. Protein product: CAIRRPLGVQYF.

This clonotype was observed a few times. The CDR3, as DNA: TGCAGTGCTGGCCCTCAAAGGGGCACAGATACGCAGTATTTT. Amino acid sequence: CSAGPQRGTDTQYF. The chain combines TRBV20-1 with TRBJ2-3; D gene ambiguous. This CDR3 has 14 residues. The V gene's germline CDR1 is DFQATT and CDR2 SNEGSKA (reference sequence). The V end was cut by 5 bases, the J end by 1 base, with 13 bases between.

The J gene is TRBJ1-1, the V gene TRBV18; 7 positions match TRBD1. Germline V gene lookup returns CDR1 KGHSH and CDR2 LQKENI. V trimming: 4 bases; J trimming: 5 bases; junction bases outside the gene matches: 7. The CDR3 has 14 residues. The CDR3 loop is CASSQEQGKTEAFF. CDR3 bases: TGTGCCAGCTCACAAGAACAGGGGAAAACTGAAGCTTTCTTT.

V gene TRBV21-1 combines with J gene TRBJ2-1; the table calls TRBD2, which could not be checked here. TRBV21-1 is listed as a pseudogene. The CDR3 sequence is 18 residues long. CDR3 coding DNA: TGTGCCAACATGCCCGGGACTAGCTCTCCGAAAGACTACAATGAGCAGTTCTTC. It specifies CANMPGTSSPKDYNEQFF.

V usage is TRBV10-3 and J usage is TRBJ2-5; D remains ambiguous. The J call could be wrong; TRBJ2-7 is a better fit for the DNA end. There are 14 residues in the CDR3. Germline lookup yields CDR1 ENHRY and CDR2 SYGVKD. The chain's CDR3 is CAISEQKTVYEQYF. The CDR3, as DNA: TGTGCCATCAGTGAGCAGAAGACGGTCTACGAGCAGTACTTC.